Each of the 27 T cell receptor beta chains below was sequenced from the same sample in a study of shared clonotypes between healthy human individuals. Profiling relied on immunoSEQ multiplex PCR, and the TCRdb table lists in-frame clones only, not all of them. The sample yields approximately 470,000 clones, 81% seen once. What was sequenced was PBMCs. The receptors were sampled from a woman between 35 and 50 years old in good health. Some clones in this sample may be carry-over from other donors' samples.

This chain connects TRBV28 to TRBJ1-5; D unclear. Deletions cut 1 base from V and 5 bases from J, with 15 bases between. Germline CDR1 is MDHEN and CDR2 is SYDVKM. The CDR3 covers 16 residues. This chain's CDR3 is CASSLLGRPRDQPQHF. The CDR3 region has the DNA TGTGCCAGCAGTTTATTAGGCAGGCCTAGGGATCAGCCCCAGCATTTT.

The DNA for the CDR3 is TGTGCCAGCAGCCGACAGGGGCTCCAGGGAGATACGCAGTATTTT. Residues: CASSRQGLQGDTQYF. The J gene is TRBJ2-3, the V gene TRBV2; 8 bases agree with TRBD1. The CDR3 has 15 residues. The germline gives CDR1 SNHLY, CDR2 FYNNEI. V was clipped by 6 bases and J by 5 bases; unmatched bases: 10.

Comments on this clone: A read error is likely here: a far larger clone is one base away. Given the absence of the conserved phenylalanine or tryptophan at the CDR3 end, a read error is likely. No DNA is shown, since the ends of the CDR3 on it are uncertain; the CDR3 is the one TCRdb lists. The sample contains more than one DNA sequence encoding this CDR3. J is TRBJ1-2 and V is TRBV6-1. From its first to its last residue, the CDR3 has 12 amino acids. Germline CDR1 MNHNS, CDR2 SASEGT. CDR3 sequence: CASSEAQRVFLL.

Details on this clone: A single base separates this from a much larger clone, so it may be a read error. The chain combines TRBV15 with TRBJ1-5; D is undetermined. The CDR3 loop spans 13 amino acids. Trimming stripped 5 bases from V and 3 bases from J, with 8 bases between. The V gene's germline CDR1 is LNHNV and CDR2 YYDKDF (reference sequence). For the CDR3, the DNA is TGTGCCACCAGCGCAGCAAACAATCAGCCCCAGCATTTT. Its protein product is CATSAANNQPQHF.

A few counts support this clone. This sequence joins TRBV6-1 and TRBJ2-7; unclear D gene. Germline values: CDR1 MNHNS, CDR2 SASEGT. V was clipped by 6 bases and J by 2 bases, with 5 bases between them. The CDR3 spans 11 residues. In nucleotides, the CDR3 is TGTGCCAGCAGAATTGCCTACGAGCAGTACTTC. Translated: CASRIAYEQYF.

In this sample, this clone turned up a few times. One base separates it from a far larger clone, so it is likely a read error. In DNA form, the CDR3 reads TGTGCCTGGATCTCTCCGGGGACCAGGGGTCGGGGCTATGGCTGCACCTTC. The encoded protein is CAWISPGTRGRGYGCTF. The chain employs TRBV30 and TRBJ1-2; D perhaps matches TRBD1 (6 bases). Germline-derived CDR1 and CDR2 are GTSNPN and SVGIG (reference sequence). The CDR3 is 17 amino acids.

At least ten counts were recorded for this clone. The chain employs TRBV11-2 and TRBJ2-3; D is uncertain. The CDR3 has 14 amino acids. Germline CDR1 reads SGHAT; CDR2 reads FQNNGV. Trimming cost V 2 bases and J 2 bases, with 8 bases left between them. The DNA for the CDR3 is TGTGCCAGCAGCTTAACTATTAACACAGATACGCAGTATTTT. The encoded protein is CASSLTINTDTQYF.

A remark on this clone: A read error likely explains this, since a far larger clone differs by one base. The CDR3 DNA reads TGTACCATCAGTGATGAGCAGGACGGCGAGCAGTACTTC. Encoded protein: CTISDEQDGEQYF. This chain uses TRBV10-3 with TRBJ2-7; the D is unclear. Germline V gives CDR1 ENHRY, CDR2 SYGVKD. The CDR3 sequence is 13 residues long.

V is TRBV19 and J is TRBJ2-1; a weak D match, TRBD2 (6 bases). Germline CDR1 and CDR2: LNHDA and SQIVND (reference sequence). The CDR3 has 12 amino acids. Trimming removed 4 bases at V and 7 bases at J, with 8 bases between. The CDR3: CASSTSGNEQFF. The CDR3 DNA reads as TGTGCCAGTAGTACGAGCGGGAATGAGCAGTTCTTC.

This clone showed up just once. A read error is likely here: a far larger clone is one base away. The rearrangement uses TRBV15 and TRBJ2-3; perhaps D is TRBD1 or TRBD2 (6 bases each). Germline V gives CDR1 LNHNV, CDR2 YYDKDF (reference sequence). The CDR3 sequence is 18 residues long. Trimming took off 3 bases at V and 4 bases at J, with 23 bases between the two ends. In DNA form, the CDR3 reads TGTGCCACCAGCAGGAAACTGACAGGACTCGGGAGCGCAGATACGCAGTATTTT. It encodes CATSRKLTGLGSADTQYF.

This chain uses TRBV30 with TRBJ1-4; no reliable D call. V lost 0 bases and J 8 bases, leaving 10 bases between the germline ends. CDR1 and CDR2 from the germline V gene are GTSNPN and SVGIG (reference sequence). The CDR3 is 13 residues long. CDR3 region: CAWSVKDGEKLFF. CDR3 DNA: TGTGCCTGGAGTGTAAAGGATGGAGAAAAACTGTTTTTT. Based on the CDR3 plus reference TRBV30 and TRBJ1-4, the full variable domain is SQTIHQWPATLVQPVGSPLSLECTVEGTSNPNLYWYRQAAGRGLQLLFYSVGIGQISSEVPQNLSASRPQDRQFILSSKKLLLSDSGFYLCAWSVKDGEKLFFGSGTQLSVL.

About this clone: A far larger clone is one nucleotide away, so this likely arose from a read error. V usage is TRBV15 and J usage is TRBJ1-5; 9 bases agree with TRBD1. V lost 1 base to trimming and J lost 5 bases; unmatched junction nucleotides: 3. Germline-derived CDR1 and CDR2 are LNHNV and YYDKDF (reference sequence). The CDR3 covers 15 residues. Written as DNA, the CDR3 is TGTGCCACCAGCAGAGGACAGGGGGGCGATCAGCCCCAGCATTTT. Translated: CATSRGQGGDQPQHF.

The chain combines TRBV10-2 with TRBJ2-7; maybe TRBD1 (6 bases). The V gene's germline CDR1 is WSHSY and CDR2 SAAADI. The V end was cut by 3 bases, the J end by 0 bases, with 12 bases between. The CDR3 is made up of 15 amino acids. CDR3 sequence: CASSDAGVGSYEQYF. CDR3 sequence (DNA): TGCGCCAGCAGTGACGCAGGGGTAGGCTCCTACGAGCAGTACTTC.

A remark on this clone: A far larger clone lies a single base away; this is likely a read error. The chain has TRBV6-5 and TRBJ2-7; no clear D. Trimming took 11 bases from V and 4 from J, leaving 15 bases between them. Germline values: CDR1 MNHEY, CDR2 SVGAGI. This CDR3 comprises 12 residues. As DNA, the CDR3 is TGTGCCCGCGCGCTATGTATGTACGAGCAGTACTTC. Amino acid sequence: CARALCMYEQYF.

This clone was found a few times. The chain is built from TRBV5-4 and TRBJ2-6; a possible D gene is TRBD2 (6 bases). CDR1 is SGHNT and CDR2 is YYREEE in the germline V gene (reference sequence). The germline V and J ends were trimmed by 3 bases and 0 bases, with 10 bases remaining between them. The CDR3 runs to 16 residues. This CDR3 reads CASSSGLPSGANVLTF. DNA for the CDR3: TGTGCCAGCAGCTCCGGACTACCCTCTGGGGCCAACGTCCTGACTTTC.

This clone has more than one count but fewer than ten. The chain links TRBV15 to TRBJ1-1; no reliable D call. Per germline, CDR1 LNHNV and CDR2 YYDKDF (reference sequence). The CDR3 totals 13 residues. Trimming left V 5 bases short and J 2 bases short, with 9 bases between. The CDR3 DNA reads TGTGCCACCAGCCTAGACTCTAACACTGAAGCTTTCTTT. This translates into CATSLDSNTEAFF.

As concerns this clone: A much larger clonotype is one base distant, so this may be a read error. The chain employs TRBV23-1 and TRBJ2-5; 8 nucleotides line up with TRBD1. TRBV23-1 is noted as an ORF with a role that remains uncertain. The CDR3 sequence is 14 residues long. Trimming removed 4 bases from V and 6 bases from J; junction bases left unmatched: 7. Here the CDR3 reads CASSPRGLWKTQYF. CDR3 coding DNA: TGCGCCAGCAGTCCCAGGGGGCTTTGGAAGACCCAGTACTTC.

The CDR3 region is CASSLAAGAEVAEYEQFF. The DNA of the CDR3 is TGTGCCAGCAGCTTAGCCGCGGGGGCCGAGGTAGCGGAATATGAGCAGTTCTTC. This chain connects TRBV7-2 to TRBJ2-1; possible D gene TRBD2, 7 bases. The germline CDR1 and CDR2 sequences are SGHTA and FQGNSA. Trimming stripped 0 bases from V and 8 bases from J, with 23 bases between. The CDR3 totals 18 residues.

The V and J genes are TRBV5-5 and TRBJ1-1; D is unclear. The V gene's germline CDR1 is SGHKS and CDR2 YYEKEE (reference sequence). The CDR3 is 11 amino acids. V was trimmed by 0 bases and J by 6 bases, leaving 3 bases between them. The DNA for the CDR3 is TGTGCCAGCAGCTTGGATTCTGAAGCTTTCTTT. This codes for CASSLDSEAFF.

The chain combines TRBV9 with TRBJ2-1; TRBD2 agrees at 7 bases. CDR3 length: 15 residues. The germline V gene has CDR1 SGDLS and CDR2 YYNGEE. After removal of 0 bases from V and 8 bases from J, the junction contained 8 bases not matched to a gene. CDR3 in amino acids: CASSVGVGGLDEQFF. Written as DNA, the CDR3 is TGTGCCAGCAGCGTAGGCGTCGGGGGGTTGGATGAGCAGTTCTTC.

This clone came up a few times. The V call is TRBV27, the J call TRBJ2-5; 12 bases align to TRBD2. J gave up 7 bases and V 6 bases, and 18 bases lay outside the gene matches. This CDR3 has 18 amino acids. CDR1 and CDR2 from the germline V gene are MNHEY and SMNVEV (reference sequence). This CDR3 reads CASRPGTSGPLLIRTQYF. CDR3 bases: TGTGCCAGCAGACCCGGGACTAGCGGGCCGCTTCTTATCCGGACCCAGTACTTC.

The chain employs TRBV2 and TRBJ2-1; D remains ambiguous. Germline V lookup: CDR1 SNHLY, CDR2 FYNNEI. Trimming took 4 bases from V and 9 from J, leaving 13 bases between them. The CDR3 is made up of 13 amino acids. The CDR3 DNA is TGTGCCAGCAGTGTGAGTAGCCTAAGTGAGCAGTTCTTC. Translated: CASSVSSLSEQFF.

A word on this clone: Given a far larger clone just one base away, this is likely a sequencing read error. The rearrangement links TRBV6-5 to TRBJ2-2; 10 positions agree with TRBD2. The CDR3 totals 14 residues. V gave up 8 bases and J gave up 9 bases; unmatched junction bases: 9. Germline V gene sequence: CDR1 MNHEY, CDR2 SVGAGI. CDR3 coding DNA: TGTGCCAGCGGTGATCTAGCGGGGGCGAGGGAGCTGTTTTTT. This sequence encodes CASGDLAGARELFF.

This chain joins TRBV9 and TRBJ1-4, with D unclear. This CDR3 comprises 13 residues. Germline V gene sequence: CDR1 SGDLS, CDR2 YYNGEE. Deletions cut 3 bases from V and 4 bases from J, with 7 bases between. The CDR3 region is CASSAGSNEKLFF. CDR3 DNA sequence: TGTGCCAGCAGCGCGGGGAGTAATGAAAAACTGTTTTTT. The complete variable domain, with remaining parts taken from reference TRBV9 and TRBJ1-4, reads DSGVTQTPKHLITATGQRVTLRCSPRSGDLSVYWYQQSLDQGLQFLIQYYNGEERAKGNILERFSAQQFPDLHSELNLSSLELGDSALYFCASSAGSNEKLFFGSGTQLSVL.

The chain recombines TRBV19 with TRBJ2-1; 12 bases align to TRBD2. J lost 6 bases, V lost 7 bases, and 4 bases had no gene match. The CDR3 has 14 amino acids. CDR1 is LNHDA and CDR2 is SQIVND in the germline V gene (reference sequence). The CDR3 loop reads CASNLAGGRNEQFF. CDR3 DNA: TGTGCCAGTAACCTAGCGGGAGGGCGCAATGAGCAGTTCTTC.

This clone was found a few times. V usage is TRBV4-1 and J usage is TRBJ2-5; 8 bases are shared with TRBD2. The V gene end was trimmed by 0 bases and the J gene end by 4 bases; junction bases not matched to a gene: 7. Germline-derived CDR1 and CDR2 are MGHRA and YSYEKL. The CDR3 extends over 16 amino acids. In DNA, the CDR3 is TGCGCCAGCAGCCAAGAGTGGCTAGCGGGCGCAGAGACCCAGTACTTC. It encodes CASSQEWLAGAETQYF.

This clone appeared a single time. This likely reflects a read error, since a far larger clone is one base away. This sample also contains other DNA sequences that code for the same CDR3. The chain carries TRBV5-4 and TRBJ2-7; tentatively, D is TRBD1 (5 bases). Germline V gene data show CDR1 as SGHNT and CDR2 as YYREEE (reference sequence). The CDR3 length is 17 residues. Trimming removed 4 bases at V and 7 bases at J, with 27 bases between. The CDR3, as DNA: TGTGCCAGCAGCAAAGGACAAACCTTCGGGCCGATCTATGAGCAGTACTTC. This encodes CASSKGQTFGPIYEQYF.